This entry lists 20 T cell receptor beta chains sequenced from one sample in a study of response to subunit inactivated influenza vaccine. TCRdb reanalysed the RT-PCR reads using MiXCR and keeps one entry per CDR3 protein. Counted here are 590,000 or so distinct CDR3 sequences, 12% to 15% occurring once; the ten biggest clones make up roughly 7.2%. This specimen was PBMCs from blood, taken approximately 15 days before vaccination. The receptor source for this set is a middle-aged man who received an inactivated influenza vaccine.

The sample holds a few counts of this clonotype. The rearrangement joins TRBV27 to TRBJ1-1; D perhaps matches TRBD1 (5 bases). V was trimmed by 5 bases and J by 6 bases, leaving 16 bases between them. The CDR3 contains 14 residues. CDR1 MNHEY and CDR2 SMNVEV come from the germline V gene (reference sequence). CDR3 amino acids: CASSENGQGSEAFF. In nucleotides, the CDR3 is TGTGCCAGCAGTGAGAACGGCCAGGGCTCTGAAGCTTTCTTT.

The chain combines TRBV6-5 with TRBJ2-1; D not certain. The CDR3 extends over 14 amino acids. CDR1 is MNHEY, CDR2 SVGAGI, per germline. V was pared by 4 bases and J by 6 bases, with 13 bases between. CDR3 amino acids: CASSFLGRPNEQFF. CDR3 DNA: TGTGCCAGCAGTTTTTTGGGAAGACCCAATGAGCAGTTCTTC.

The V call is TRBV9, the J call TRBJ2-3; D uncertain. Germline values: CDR1 SGDLS, CDR2 YYNGEE. This CDR3 spans 16 amino acids. V gave up 0 bases and J gave up 2 bases, with 13 bases separating them. CDR3 protein: CASSVGPRRDTDTQYF. CDR3 DNA: TGTGCCAGCAGCGTAGGGCCGCGAAGAGACACAGATACGCAGTATTTT.

This clonotype occurred a few times. The chain links TRBV29-1 to TRBJ2-7; D may be TRBD1 or TRBD2 (6 bases each). The CDR3 has 14 amino acids. The germline V and J ends were trimmed by 6 bases and 0 bases, with 15 bases remaining between them. In germline, CDR1 is SQVTM, CDR2 ANQGSEA. DNA for the CDR3: TGCAGCGTGGAGGGGGTAGCGGACTCCTACGAGCAGTACTTC. This encodes CSVEGVADSYEQYF.

This clonotype was counted between two and nine times. The V gene is TRBV12-3 or TRBV12-4, the J gene TRBJ2-1; tentatively, D is TRBD2 (6 bases). The CDR3 is made up of 14 amino acids. Deletions cut 6 bases from V and 7 bases from J, with 16 bases between. The CDR3 bases are TGTGCCAGCAGCCGAAGGGCGGGGAGGAATGAGCAGTTCTTC. This codes for CASSRRAGRNEQFF.

There are a few counts of this clonotype. The CDR3 bases are TGTGCCAGCAGCACATCCTGGCCAGGGGTCTCAGATACGCAGTATTTT. Translated: CASSTSWPGVSDTQYF. This chain connects TRBV14 to TRBJ2-3; possibly TRBD1 for D (6 bases). This CDR3 spans 16 amino acids. Germline lookup yields CDR1 SGHDN and CDR2 FVKESK. Trimming stripped 5 bases from V and 4 bases from J, with 19 bases between.

This clonotype was seen a handful of times. The chain carries TRBV12-3 or TRBV12-4 and TRBJ2-5; TRBD2 is a possible D gene (5 bases). The ends were cut back, 5 bases at V and 5 bases at J, with 12 bases in the middle. This CDR3 has 13 amino acids. CDR3 coding DNA: TGTGCCAGCAGTCTTGGGAGTTCTGAGACCCAGTACTTC. Amino acids: CASSLGSSETQYF.

The sample holds a few counts of this clonotype. The chain uses TRBV2 and TRBJ2-4; 9 bases line up with TRBD2. Germline V CDR1 and CDR2: SNHLY, FYNNEI. Trimming cost V 3 bases and J 8 bases; bases outside gene matches: 14. This CDR3 is 17 amino acids long. CDR3 loop: CASSDVGSGSKGYIQYF. The CDR3, as DNA: TGTGCCAGCAGTGATGTCGGTAGCGGGAGTAAGGGGTACATTCAGTACTTC.

The chain is built from TRBV29-1 and TRBJ2-1, with D unclear. Trimming stripped 7 bases from V and 5 bases from J, with 15 bases between. Germline-derived CDR1 and CDR2 are SQVTM and ANQGSEA. The CDR3 is 13 residues long. CDR3 residues: CSAYRRLHNEQFF. The CDR3 DNA follows: TGCAGCGCCTACCGACGTCTACACAATGAGCAGTTCTTC.

This clonotype is a singleton in its sample. Here the CDR3 DNA reads TGTGCCAGCAGCTCCGACAGGGCTGAGACCCAGTACTTC. The encoded protein is CASSSDRAETQYF. V usage is TRBV7-9 and J usage is TRBJ2-5, with TRBD1 identical over 7 bases. There are 13 residues in the CDR3. The J segment lost 5 bases and the V segment lost 4 bases, leaving 4 bases of the junction unmatched. The germline gives CDR1 SEHNR, CDR2 FQNEAQ (reference sequence). The entire variable domain, with the rest obtained from reference TRBV7-9 and TRBJ2-5, is as follows: DTGVSQNPRHKITKRGQNVTFRCDPISEHNRLYWYRQTLGQGPEFLTYFQNEAQLEKSRLLSDRFSAERPKGSFSTLEIQRTEQGDSAMYLCASSSDRAETQYFGPGTRLLVL.

CDR3: CASTPRGFLNTEAFF. The CDR3 DNA reads TGTGCCAGCACCCCTCGGGGTTTCTTGAACACTGAAGCTTTCTTT. V is TRBV27 and J is TRBJ1-1; D is ambiguous. Trimming took off 7 bases at V and 0 bases at J, with 15 bases between the two ends. CDR1 is MNHEY and CDR2 is SMNVEV in the germline V gene (reference sequence). The CDR3 is made up of 15 amino acids.

The chain combines TRBV28 with TRBJ2-5; 7 nucleotides line up with TRBD1. V shed 3 bases and J 5 bases; nucleotides not matched to a gene: 9. This CDR3 comprises 15 residues. Germline lookup yields CDR1 MDHEN and CDR2 SYDVKM. CDR3 DNA: TGTGCCAGCAGTTTCTTTACGACAGGGCGTGAGACCCAGTACTTC. This sequence encodes CASSFFTTGRETQYF.

This clonotype was seen a few times. The rearrangement links TRBV10-2 to TRBJ2-2; TRBD1 is a possible D gene (6 bases). V was trimmed by 5 bases and J by 4 bases, leaving 11 bases between them. The CDR3 is 14 amino acids. Germline V gives CDR1 WSHSY, CDR2 SAAADI. CDR3 in amino acids: CASSPGQSTGELFF. The CDR3 DNA reads as TGCGCCAGCAGTCCTGGACAGTCCACCGGGGAGCTGTTTTTT.

The chain recombines TRBV18 with TRBJ1-1; D not certain. Trimming took 2 bases from V and 10 from J, leaving 14 bases between them. Per germline, CDR1 KGHSH and CDR2 LQKENI. The CDR3 loop spans 13 amino acids. CDR3 in DNA: TGTGCCAGCTCACCAGATATGAGGGCCGGAGCTTTCTTT. Translated, it gives CASSPDMRAGAFF.

This clonotype was counted at least ten times. The V call is TRBV29-1, the J call TRBJ2-3; unclear D gene. The length of the CDR3 is 11 residues. The germline V gene encodes CDR1 SQVTM and CDR2 ANQGSEA. V lost 4 bases, J lost 4 bases, and 6 bases lay in between. The CDR3 region is CSVASSDTQYF. CDR3 nucleotides: TGCAGCGTTGCCAGTTCAGATACGCAGTATTTT.

This rearrangement joins TRBV4-1 to TRBJ1-1, with 7 bases lining up with TRBD1. Germline assignment: CDR1 MGHRA and CDR2 YSYEKL. There are 12 residues in the CDR3. After removal of 4 bases from V and 10 bases from J, the junction contained 6 bases not matched to a gene. In DNA, the CDR3 is TGCGCCAGCAGCCGACAGGGTTCAGTAGCTTTCTTT. Its translation: CASSRQGSVAFF.

This clonotype has a handful of counts. The chain links TRBV4-1 to TRBJ2-5; the match to TRBD1 covers 7 bases. Trimming at V came to 4 bases and at J to 2 bases, leaving 7 bases not matched to a gene. This CDR3 has 15 residues. From germline, CDR1 is MGHRA and CDR2 YSYEKL. CDR3 amino acids: CASSPPDRVQETQYF. In DNA form, the CDR3 reads TGCGCCAGCAGCCCCCCCGACAGGGTTCAAGAGACCCAGTACTTC.

The chain couples TRBV7-9 to TRBJ1-2, with no clear D. The germline CDR1 and CDR2 sequences are SEHNR and FQNEAQ (reference sequence). This CDR3 comprises 15 residues. V was shortened by 6 bases and J by 5 bases, with 19 bases between the two germline ends. The CDR3 here is CASSLTERPGYGYTF. The CDR3 region has the DNA TGTGCCAGCAGTCTTACGGAACGGCCAGGATATGGCTACACCTTC.

The J gene is TRBJ1-6, the V gene TRBV15; the D is unclear. The V end lost 2 bases, the J end lost 8 bases, and 10 bases lay between the germline ends. The germline V gene encodes CDR1 LNHNV and CDR2 YYDKDF (reference sequence). The CDR3 is 14 residues long. CDR3 bases: TGTGCCACCAGCAGAAAAGGACGGGATTCACCCCTCCACTTT. This encodes CATSRKGRDSPLHF.

Ten or more counts support this clonotype. The rearrangement joins TRBV4-1 to TRBJ1-2; D gene uncertain. The CDR3 has 13 amino acids. Germline CDR1 is MGHRA and CDR2 is YSYEKL. V was pared by 1 base and J by 8 bases, with 11 bases between. CDR3 nucleotide sequence: TGCGCCAGCAGCCAAGGAACGGGGATGGGCTACACCTTC. It codes for CASSQGTGMGYTF.